This entry concerns a single T cell receptor beta chain. Germline values: CDR1 SNHLY, CDR2 FYNNEI. CDR3 length: 15 residues. With 4 bases removed from V and 5 bases from J, the gap between germline ends came to 18 bases. The sample comes from a study of control samples from healthy donors and cancer patients. Assay used: immunoSEQ multiplex PCR; TCRdb lists only in-frame clones, some missing. The sample includes approximately 180,000 clones, approximately 94% seen only once; the top ten take over 1.3%. The chain employs TRBV2 and TRBJ2-7, with D uncertain. Material: blood. This TCR came from a woman younger than 30 in good health. CDR3 protein: CASSAGWAMSHEQYF. DNA of the CDR3: TGTGCCAGCAGTGCAGGCTGGGCGATGAGTCACGAGCAGTACTTC. The entire variable domain, with the rest obtained from reference TRBV2 and TRBJ2-7, is as follows: EPEVTQTPSHQVTQMGQEVILRCVPISNHLYFYWYRQILGQKVEFLVSFYNNEISEKSEIFDDQFSVERPDGSNFTLKIRSTKLEDSAMYFCASSAGWAMSHEQYFGPGTRLTVT.